This TCR beta chain comes out of a study of T cell responses to AZD1222 COVID-19 vaccine. The method was immunoSEQ multiplex PCR; TCRdb's version includes in-frame clones alone and lacks a portion of them. Of around 160,000 clones listed, about 90% are singletons. The CDR3 has 16 amino acids. CDR1 and CDR2 (germline): MGHDK, SYGVNS. With 1 base clipped from V and 4 bases from J, the junction kept 4 bases outside the gene matches. This specimen was peripheral blood, taken 28 days after the second AZD1222 dose. The TCR sequence derives from an adult who received the AZD1222 COVID-19 vaccine. V usage is TRBV25-1 and J usage is TRBJ2-3, with 11 bases fitting TRBD1. The CDR3 DNA reads as TGTGCCAGCAGTGAATTTAGGGGACAGGGGGCAGATACGCAGTATTTT. Its translation: CASSEFRGQGADTQYF.